These 8 T cell receptor beta chains were all obtained from the same sample, sequenced in a study of T cell responses to AZD1222 COVID-19 vaccine. The protocol was immunoSEQ multiplex PCR, while the TCRdb copy is restricted to in-frame clones and leaves out a portion. The data contain roughly 120,000 clones, 90% to 95% of them singletons. Sequenced material: peripheral blood, taken on day 0 of AZD1222 vaccination. All receptors come from an adult in good health.

The CDR3 region is CASSFVSADTQYF. The DNA of the CDR3 is TGTGCCAGCAGTTTCGTATCGGCAGATACGCAGTATTTT. The V call is TRBV27, the J call TRBJ2-3; no clear D. Between the trimmed V and J ends, which lost 3 bases and 4 bases, there was a span of 8 bases. CDR3 length equals 13 residues. The germline CDR1 and CDR2 sequences are MNHEY and SMNVEV (reference sequence).

The chain uses TRBV19 and TRBJ2-7; 10 bases line up with TRBD1. From germline, CDR1 is LNHDA and CDR2 SQIVND (reference sequence). Trimming cost V 5 bases and J 6 bases; bases outside gene matches: 13. CDR3 length: 16 residues. CDR3 nucleotide sequence: TGTGCCAGTAGTCCCGCCGGGACAGGGGAAACGCGCGAGCAGTACTTC. Its protein product is CASSPAGTGETREQYF. The full variable domain, its missing parts supplied by reference TRBV19 and TRBJ2-7, is DGGITQSPKYLFRKEGQNVTLSCEQNLNHDAMYWYRQDPGQGLRLIYYSQIVNDFQKGDIAEGYSVSREKKESFPLTVTSAQKNPTAFYLCASSPAGTGETREQYFGPGTRLTVT.

V gene TRBV6-5 combines with J gene TRBJ1-1; D perhaps matches TRBD1 (5 bases). This CDR3 comprises 10 residues. CDR1 MNHEY and CDR2 SVGAGI come from the germline V gene. V shed 6 bases and J shed 8 bases, with 7 bases lying between them. The CDR3 DNA follows: TGTGCCAGCAGAAACAGGGAAGCTTTCTTT. This encodes CASRNREAFF.

This clone appeared a few times. The chain carries TRBV12-3 or TRBV12-4 and TRBJ1-2; D gene uncertain. CDR3 size: 11 residues. Trimming stripped 5 bases from V and 8 bases from J, with 9 bases between. CDR3 sequence: CASSRSRGYTF. In DNA, the CDR3 is TGTGCCAGCAGTCGGAGCCGGGGCTACACCTTC.

The chain combines TRBV12-5 with TRBJ2-1, with 11 bases lining up with TRBD2. Germline lookup yields CDR1 LGHNT and CDR2 FRNRAP. The CDR3 sequence is 15 residues long. After removal of 5 bases from V and 4 bases from J, the junction contained 4 bases not matched to a gene. In DNA form, the CDR3 reads TGTGCTAGTGGTCTGGGGACTAGCGGTTACAATGAGCAGTTCTTC. Protein product: CASGLGTSGYNEQFF. The full variable domain, in which reference TRBV12-5 and TRBJ2-1 provide the parts outside the CDR3, is DARVTQTPRHKVTEMGQEVTMRCQPILGHNTVFWYRQTMMQGLELLAYFRNRAPLDDSGMPKDRFSAEMPDATLATLKIQPSEPRDSAVYFCASGLGTSGYNEQFFGPGTRLTVL.

This sequence joins TRBV12-3 or TRBV12-4 and TRBJ2-7; D unclear. CDR3 size: 13 residues. V was pared by 3 bases and J by 7 bases, with 13 bases between. For the CDR3, the DNA is TGTGCCAGCAGTTTTGCCGCATTACTTGAGCAGTACTTC. It codes for CASSFAALLEQYF.

V is TRBV30 and J is TRBJ2-5; 8 nucleotides line up with TRBD2. Unmatched junction bases numbered 7, after V lost 2 bases and J lost 5 bases. Germline loops: CDR1 GTSNPN, CDR2 SVGIG (reference sequence). CDR3 length: 14 residues. The CDR3 protein is CAWSSGGRMETQYF. The CDR3 DNA reads TGTGCCTGGAGTAGCGGCGGGAGGATGGAGACCCAGTACTTC.

CDR3 in amino acids: CASKRTWSEAFF. The CDR3 bases are TGTGCCAGCAAGAGGACGTGGTCTGAAGCTTTCTTT. The chain links TRBV28 to TRBJ1-1; D unresolved. This CDR3 has 12 residues. Trimming stripped 7 bases from V and 6 bases from J, with 12 bases between. Germline CDR1 reads MDHEN; CDR2 reads SYDVKM.